Listed below are T cell receptor beta chains from one sample, sequenced in a study of cytomegalovirus exposure and HLA in healthy donors. Sequenced by immunoSEQ multiplex PCR; TCRdb stores in-frame clones only, minus some. Of about 190,000 clones in the sample, approximately 82% are singletons; the top ten hold less than 2%. What was sequenced was PBMCs. The receptors were gathered from a middle-aged man in good health and CMV-seropositive. The CDR3 runs from the conserved cysteine through the conserved F or W. The order of the fields is clone size, D gene, V gene, J gene, CDR3 protein, CDR3 DNA. A D gene is named only where the DNA matches it firmly. Clone size is stated in some rows and not others, as once, few, many or a class when expanded.

-	TRBD1	TRBV27	TRBJ2-3	CASTRRTGSADTQYF	TGTGCCAGCACCCGGCGGACAGGAAGCGCAGATACGCAGTATTTT
few	-	TRBV6-5	TRBJ2-5	CASSLRDYQETQYF	TGTGCCAGCAGTTTGCGGGACTACCAAGAGACCCAGTACTTC
-	TRBD2	TRBV11-1	TRBJ2-1	CASSLGPSGRALVYEQFF	TGTGCCAGCAGCTTAGGTCCTAGCGGGAGGGCCCTAGTCTATGAGCAGTTCTTC
once	TRBD2	TRBV10-1	TRBJ2-7	CASKAGLALSYEQYF	TGCGCCAGCAAGGCGGGACTAGCGTTATCCTACGAGCAGTACTTC
-	-	TRBV6-5	TRBJ2-1	CASSPSAGYNEQFF	TGTGCCAGCAGTCCTTCGGCGGGGTACAATGAGCAGTTCTTC
-	TRBD1	TRBV27	TRBJ1-5	CASSLVGQGGGQPQHF	TGTGCCAGCAGTTTAGTCGGACAGGGAGGAGGACAGCCCCAGCATTTT
-	-	TRBV11-3	TRBJ1-1	CASSIKTGTEAFF	TGTGCCAGCAGCATAAAGACGGGCACTGAAGCTTTCTTT
-	TRBD2	TRBV7-9	TRBJ2-2	CASSSGLANTGELFF	TGTGCCAGCAGCTCTGGACTAGCGAACACCGGGGAGCTGTTTTTT
-	TRBD1	TRBV28	TRBJ2-1	CASSLSYRTGNEQFF	TGTGCCAGCAGTTTATCCTATCGGACAGGCAATGAGCAGTTCTTC
-	TRBD2	TRBV18	TRBJ2-1	CASSPPGSGSYNEQFF	TGTGCCAGCTCACCGCCGGGAAGCGGGAGTTACAATGAGCAGTTCTTC
-	-	TRBV6-6	TRBJ2-7	CASSLLALEKQYF	TGTGCCAGCAGTTTACTAGCTTTGGAAAAGCAGTACTTC
few	TRBD1	TRBV6-5	TRBJ1-2	CASRPGDREGKGYTF	TGTGCCAGCAGACCAGGGGACAGGGAAGGGAAAGGCTACACCTTC
-	TRBD1	TRBV6-5	TRBJ1-5	CASSPGTGGYQPQHF	TGTGCCAGCAGCCCTGGGACAGGGGGCTATCAGCCCCAGCATTTT
-	-	TRBV11-2	TRBJ1-4	CASSLGGGATNEKLFF	TGTGCCAGCAGCTTAGGGGGGGGCGCAACTAATGAAAAACTGTTTTTT
once	-	TRBV6-1	TRBJ2-7	CASSDDRRTYEQYF	TGTGCCAGCAGTGATGACAGGAGAACCTACGAGCAGTACTTC
-	-	TRBV19	TRBJ2-2	CPTGRLANTGELFF	TGTCCCACAGGGCGGCTCGCGAACACCGGGGAGCTGTTTTTT
-	-	TRBV4-3	TRBJ2-7	CASSQVTGVVHEQYF	TGCGCCAGCAGCCAAGTGACGGGAGTGGTCCACGAGCAGTACTTC
once	-	TRBV11-1	TRBJ2-1	CASSLALVQTAHFF	TGTGCCAGCAGCTTAGCGCTCGTTCAGACAGCTCATTTCTTC
-	-	TRBV7-6	TRBJ2-7	CASSPSADPKTYEQYF	TGTGCCAGCAGCCCCTCGGCGGATCCTAAGACCTACGAGCAGTACTTC
-	-	TRBV6-6	TRBJ1-2	CASSHALSGVYYGYTF	TGTGCCAGCAGCCATGCCCTCTCGGGGGTTTACTATGGCTACACCTTC
-	TRBD1	TRBV19	TRBJ1-5	CASSPRQGLGSNQPQHF	TGTGCCAGTAGTCCCAGACAGGGCTTGGGGAGCAATCAGCCCCAGCATTTT
-	-	TRBV4-1	TRBJ1-4	CASSPRAGDKNEKLFF	TGCGCCAGCAGCCCCCGAGCGGGCGATAAAAATGAAAAACTGTTTTTT
-	-	TRBV10-2	TRBJ1-3	CASSEARNTIYF	TGCGCCAGCAGTGAGGCCCGGAACACCATATATTTT
-	TRBD1	TRBV7-8	TRBJ2-1	CASSFRTGGVNEQFF	TGTGCCAGCAGCTTTCGGACAGGGGGGGTCAATGAGCAGTTCTTC
-	-	TRBV2	TRBJ2-2	CASSEVSLTGELFF	TGTGCCAGCAGTGAAGTAAGCTTGACCGGGGAGCTGTTTTTT
few	-	TRBV7-9	TRBJ1-4	CASSPLEKLFF	TGTGCCAGCAGCCCCCTTGAAAAACTGTTTTTT
-	-	TRBV4-2	TRBJ1-1	CASSQEGRIEAFF	TGTGCCAGCAGCCAAGAGGGCAGGATTGAAGCTTTCTTT
few	-	TRBV28	TRBJ2-7	CATLRGIYEQYF	TGTGCCACCCTCCGGGGAATCTACGAGCAGTACTTC
-	-	TRBV5-4	TRBJ2-3	CASSLESGRSTDTQYF	TGTGCCAGCAGCTTGGAGTCAGGCCGGAGCACAGATACGCAGTATTTT
-	-	TRBV5-1	TRBJ1-2	CASSLERVEYGYTF	TGCGCCAGCAGCCTTGAACGGGTAGAATATGGCTACACCTTC
few	-	TRBV7-9	TRBJ2-2	CARLDSTNTGELFF	TGTGCCAGGCTCGACAGCACGAACACCGGGGAGCTGTTTTTT
once	TRBD2	TRBV28	TRBJ2-3	CASRPTGTSVGTDTQYF	TGTGCCAGCAGGCCCACCGGGACTAGCGTGGGCACAGATACGCAGTATTTT
-	-	TRBV4-2	TRBJ1-3	CASSQERGRRNTIYF	TGTGCCAGCAGCCAAGAGCGAGGGAGGAGAAACACCATATATTTT
-	-	TRBV28	TRBJ1-5	CASSPGGVRQPQHF	TGTGCCAGCAGTCCGGGGGGGGTAAGGCAGCCCCAGCATTTT
-	-	TRBV27	TRBJ1-1	CASGRQNTEAFF	TGTGCCAGCGGGAGACAGAACACTGAAGCTTTCTTT
-	-	TRBV19	TRBJ1-1	CASSFRTEMNTEAFF	TGTGCCAGTAGTTTTAGGACAGAGATGAACACTGAAGCTTTCTTT
-	-	TRBV6-1	TRBJ1-2	CASSEGGANYGYTF	TGTGCCAGCAGTGAAGGGGGAGCTAACTATGGCTACACCTTC
-	TRBD1	TRBV19	TRBJ2-2	CASSPVGGITGELFF	TGTGCCAGTAGTCCGGTAGGGGGCATCACCGGGGAGCTGTTTTTT